This paragraph reports one T cell receptor beta chain. Its antigen remains unidentified. The sample is drawn from a study of shared clonotypes between healthy human individuals. Study in general: Three plates were used per donor for CD4 naive, three for CD4 memory, two for CD8 naive and one for CD8 memory. Study-wide results and caveats: Estimated clonotype richness was generally higher in naive than memory subsets.

Original processing notes: Without quality scores, immunoSEQ junctional reads could not be filtered like full-length reads. The repertoire was sequenced with immunoSEQ multiplex PCR; TCRdb's copy has only in-frame clones and lacks some. V, J and clone size derive from that table, while D and trimming were established from the DNA sequence. Here the sample spans 2 million to 2.5 million clones, more than 80% being singletons. V was trimmed by 2 bases and J by 7 bases, leaving 15 bases between them. There are 14 residues in the CDR3. Germline assignment: CDR1 SGDLS and CDR2 YYNGEE. Source material: naive CD4+ T cells from PBMCs. Subset: CD45RA+ positively selected. The sequence came from a man between 18 and 35 years old in good health. Some clones in this sample may be carry-over from other donors' samples. The rearrangement uses TRBV9 and TRBJ1-2; D is perhaps TRBD1 (5 bases). DNA of the CDR3: TGTGCCAGCAGCGTGGGAAGCCAGGGAGGTGGCTACACCTTC. Translated, it gives CASSVGSQGGGYTF.